This entry lists 10 T cell receptor beta chains sequenced from one sample in a study of blood T cell repertoires in COVID-19. Assay: immunoSEQ multiplex PCR; the TCRdb copy retains only in-frame clones and omits some. The sample shows more than 110,000 clones, 65% to 80% of them seen only once. Material for sequencing was peripheral blood. The receptors stem from a man aged 60 to 75 with acute or convalescent COVID-19.

V is TRBV2 and J is TRBJ2-3; D is undetermined. The V and J ends lost 7 bases and 1 base respectively, with 9 bases between them. The CDR3 extends over 13 amino acids. Germline V gene lookup returns CDR1 SNHLY and CDR2 FYNNEI. The DNA for the CDR3 is TGTGCCAGCACACTGGTGGGCACAGATACGCAGTATTTT. Translation gives CASTLVGTDTQYF.

V gene TRBV18 combines with J gene TRBJ2-7; 12 positions agree with TRBD2. The V gene end was trimmed by 5 bases and the J gene end by 5 bases; junction bases not matched to a gene: 10. The CDR3 has 16 residues. Germline values: CDR1 KGHSH, CDR2 LQKENI. This CDR3 reads CASSFSPGLAGHEQYF. In DNA form, the CDR3 reads TGTGCCAGCTCATTCTCTCCGGGACTAGCGGGCCACGAGCAGTACTTC. Using reference TRBV18 and TRBJ2-7 for the parts outside the CDR3, the full variable domain is NAGVMQNPRHLVRRRGQEARLRCSPMKGHSHVYWYRQLPEEGLKFMVYLQKENIIDESGMPKERFSAEFPKEGPSILRIQQVVRGDSAAYFCASSFSPGLAGHEQYFGPGTRLTVT.

This chain connects TRBV29-1 to TRBJ2-7, with D perhaps TRBD1 (6 bases). The CDR3 length is 15 residues. Trimming pared 6 bases from V and 5 bases from J, leaving 23 bases between. Germline CDR1 is SQVTM and CDR2 is ANQGSEA. This CDR3 reads CSVTPQGTLVHEQYF. CDR3 in DNA: TGCAGCGTCACTCCACAGGGAACCTTGGTCCACGAGCAGTACTTC.

The rearrangement uses TRBV19 and TRBJ1-1; D may be TRBD1 (5 bases). Trimming removed 7 bases at V and 2 bases at J, with 8 bases between. The CDR3 consists of 12 residues. Per the germline V gene, CDR1 is LNHDA and CDR2 is SQIVND (reference sequence). In DNA form, the CDR3 reads TGTGCCAGTAAGTGGGGCAACACTGAAGCTTTCTTT. It is translated as CASKWGNTEAFF.

This clone has only a few counts. This chain connects TRBV9 to TRBJ2-1, with TRBD2 identical over 7 bases. Germline V gives CDR1 SGDLS, CDR2 YYNGEE. After removal of 3 bases from V and 0 bases from J, the junction contained 6 bases not matched to a gene. The CDR3 length is 16 residues. The CDR3 loop reads CASSATSAPSYNEQFF. The CDR3 DNA follows: TGTGCCAGCAGCGCCACTAGCGCCCCCTCCTACAATGAGCAGTTCTTC.

V gene TRBV7-9 combines with J gene TRBJ2-5; tentatively, D is TRBD2 (6 bases). Germline CDR1 is SEHNR and CDR2 is FQNEAQ (reference sequence). The CDR3 has 13 residues. V was shortened by 5 bases and J by 5 bases, with 12 bases between the two germline ends. CDR3 DNA sequence: TGTGCCAGCAGCGCAGTGGCGGGGGAGACCCAGTACTTC. It encodes CASSAVAGETQYF.

The chain uses TRBV5-1 and TRBJ1-1; no clear D. CDR1 and CDR2 (germline): SGHRS, YFSETQ. V lost 5 bases and J lost 5, with 13 bases in between. The CDR3 extends over 13 amino acids. The CDR3 loop reads CASRTDGGTEAFF. CDR3 nucleotides: TGCGCCAGCAGGACTGACGGAGGGACTGAAGCTTTCTTT.

This clone occurred a few times. This rearrangement joins TRBV4-3 to TRBJ1-2; possible D gene TRBD1, 5 bases. This CDR3 contains 13 residues. The germline CDR1 and CDR2 sequences are LGHNA and YSLEER. V was trimmed by 0 bases and J by 6 bases, leaving 8 bases between them. In nucleotides, the CDR3 is TGCGCCAGCAGCCAAGATGCGGGGGATGGCTACACCTTC. Amino acid sequence: CASSQDAGDGYTF.

V usage is TRBV5-4 and J usage is TRBJ2-5; no reliable D call. V lost 0 bases and J 4 bases, leaving 16 bases between the germline ends. Germline V gene sequence: CDR1 SGHNT, CDR2 YYREEE (reference sequence). CDR3 length: 16 amino acids. The CDR3 sequence: CASSLASGLPTETQYF. DNA of the CDR3: TGTGCCAGCAGCTTGGCGTCAGGTCTTCCTACAGAGACCCAGTACTTC. Supplemented by reference TRBV5-4 and TRBJ2-5, the full variable domain reads ETGVTQSPTHLIKTRGQQVTLRCSSQSGHNTVSWYQQALGQGPQFIFQYYREEENGRGNFPPRFSGLQFPNYSSELNVNALELDDSALYLCASSLASGLPTETQYFGPGTRLLVL.

The chain recombines TRBV13 with TRBJ1-2; the match to TRBD1 covers 7 bases. There are 14 residues in the CDR3. The J segment lost 3 bases and the V segment lost 2 bases, leaving 3 bases of the junction unmatched. Germline V gene data show CDR1 as PRHDT and CDR2 as FYEKMQ (reference sequence). Written as DNA, the CDR3 is TGTGCCAGCAGCTTAACAGGGGAGGACTATGGCTACACCTTC. Translation: CASSLTGEDYGYTF.